This TCR beta chain was identified in a study of shared clonotypes between healthy human individuals. The V gene lost 0 bases and the J gene lost 5 bases, with 23 bases spanning the gap. CDR3 length equals 18 residues. The V gene's germline CDR1 is LGHNA and CDR2 YSLEER. As to this clone: What it binds is unknown.

Naive-designated CD8 cells lacked CD45RO, were positively enriched for CCR7, and omitted terminally differentiated effector memory CD45RA+ cells. The assay used deep level. In the authors' methods: ImmunoSEQ gave junction-only sequences without quality scores, so filtering differed. Repertoires were generated with immunoSEQ multiplex PCR, while TCRdb's copy carries only in-frame clones and drops some. That table supplies the V and J calls and clone size; D and trimming were determined from the DNA. The sample records just over 2,000,000 clones, about 95% being singletons. Study outcomes and limitations: Non-shared clonotypes had lower generation probabilities than clonotypes shared by all four sorted-subset donors. Despite large depth, rarefaction showed incomplete sorted-subset sequencing.

The chain couples TRBV4-3 to TRBJ2-7; D may be TRBD1 (5 bases). The receptor was isolated from a man younger than 30 in good health. The sample was naive CD8+ T cells sorted from blood. The CDR3 sequence is CASSQDPPSARVHNEQYF. The CDR3 DNA is TGCGCCAGCAGCCAAGATCCTCCCTCGGCCAGGGTACACAACGAGCAGTACTTC.